Below, one TCR beta chain is given with its context. Its antigen is still unknown. Naivety among CD8 cells was defined by CD45RO negativity and positive CCR7 selection, thereby excluding terminally differentiated effector memory CD45RA+ cells. The sample comes from a study of shared clonotypes between healthy human individuals. Study-level information: The donor group consisted of a couple of women and a few men, aged 18 to 49. The study's findings and limits: Researchers sampled only blood; tissue repertoires likely differ. Clonotype sharing among donors likely depends on sequencing depth.

Clones were sequenced by immunoSEQ multiplex PCR, and TCRdb holds only the in-frame ones, with some missing. The table has roughly 810,000 clones, approximately 96% seen once. The sequencing sample was made of naive CD8+ T cells sorted from blood. The receptor comes from a young man in good health.

The DNA of the CDR3 is TGTGCCATCAGTGAGTCGGTTGGAAGCTCCTACGAGCAGTACTTC. Protein sequence: CAISESVGSSYEQYF. This sequence joins TRBV10-3 and TRBJ2-7; D gene uncertain. V lost 0 bases and J 0 bases, leaving 9 bases between the germline ends. This CDR3 comprises 15 residues. Germline V gene data show CDR1 as ENHRY and CDR2 as SYGVKD.